One and the same sample provided the 22 T cell receptor beta chains below, sequenced in a study of cytomegalovirus exposure and HLA in healthy donors. 13 Jbeta primers and 60 Vbeta primers were used for the PCR. Sequencing used immunoSEQ multiplex PCR; TCRdb keeps in-frame clones, though not all of them. The table lists 250,000 to 300,000 clones, about nine tenths of them singletons. Sample: PBMCs. These receptors came from a girl between 2 and 10 years old in good health and CMV-seronegative.

V gene TRBV5-4 combines with J gene TRBJ2-7; 7 bases are shared with TRBD2. The V gene's germline CDR1 is SGHNT and CDR2 YYREEE (reference sequence). The CDR3 consists of 13 residues. Trimming removed 8 bases from V and 2 bases from J; junction bases left unmatched: 7. CDR3 bases: TGTGCCAGTAAGGCGGGAGAAACCTACGAGCAGTACTTC. Encoded protein: CASKAGETYEQYF.

This sequence joins TRBV7-8 and TRBJ2-7; 7 bases map to TRBD2. J lost 2 bases, V lost 2 bases, and 18 bases had no gene match. The CDR3 totals 19 residues. Germline V CDR1 and CDR2: SGHVS, FQNEAQ. The DNA of the CDR3 is TGTGCCAGCAGCTTATTGGTAGTCAAGGTAGCGGGTATTCCCTACGAGCAGTACTTC. It encodes CASSLLVVKVAGIPYEQYF.

CDR3 sequence (DNA): TGTGCCAGCAGTCGCCCGGGGGACAGGGACTATGGCTACACCTTC. Its translation is CASSRPGDRDYGYTF. The J gene is TRBJ1-2, the V gene TRBV28; the match to TRBD1 covers 9 bases. The J segment lost 3 bases and the V segment lost 5 bases, leaving 7 bases of the junction unmatched. CDR1 is MDHEN and CDR2 is SYDVKM in the germline V gene. There are 15 residues in the CDR3.

This chain links TRBV11-2 with TRBJ2-5; the D gene is possibly TRBD2 (6 bases). The CDR3 loop spans 14 amino acids. CDR1 is SGHAT and CDR2 is FQNNGV in the germline V gene. Deletions cut 7 bases from V and 5 bases from J, with 17 bases between. Here the CDR3 DNA reads TGTGCCAGCACCGATCCGACTAGTCTGGAGACCCAGTACTTC. As protein: CASTDPTSLETQYF.

The CDR3 is CASSSRGTKGSNQPQHF. The CDR3 nucleotides read TGTGCCAGCAGCTCCCGGGGGACTAAGGGTAGCAATCAGCCCCAGCATTTT. V is TRBV5-6 and J is TRBJ1-5, with D possibly matching TRBD1 (5 bases). Per the germline V gene, CDR1 is SGHDT and CDR2 is YYEEEE. With 3 bases removed from V and 0 bases from J, the gap between germline ends came to 16 bases. CDR3 size: 17 residues.

This clone was recorded once. The rearrangement joins TRBV5-6 to TRBJ2-7, with TRBD1 matching over 9 bases. Germline V gene sequence: CDR1 SGHDT, CDR2 YYEEEE. J gave up 5 bases and V 5 bases, and 11 bases lay outside the gene matches. The CDR3 runs to 15 residues. The CDR3 nucleotides are TGTGCCAGCAGTACTCCGGGACAGGGTCTCGACGAGCAGTACTTC. It translates to CASSTPGQGLDEQYF.

This chain links TRBV9 with TRBJ2-5; 7 bases match TRBD2. Unmatched junction bases numbered 3, after V lost 0 bases and J lost 4 bases. CDR1 and CDR2 (germline): SGDLS, YYNGEE. This CDR3 spans 14 amino acids. The CDR3 spells CASSVGSSGETQYF. Written as DNA, the CDR3 is TGTGCCAGCAGCGTAGGTTCTAGCGGAGAGACCCAGTACTTC.

V usage is TRBV7-9 and J usage is TRBJ2-2; D call uncertain. Trimming removed 6 bases at V and 2 bases at J, with 7 bases between. The CDR3 consists of 13 residues. CDR1 is SEHNR, CDR2 FQNEAQ, per germline (reference sequence). In nucleotides, the CDR3 is TGTGCCAGCAGGGCCCCTAACACCGGGGAGCTGTTTTTT. Encoded protein: CASRAPNTGELFF.

The chain combines TRBV5-5 with TRBJ2-1, with 8 bases lining up with TRBD2. Per germline, CDR1 SGHKS and CDR2 YYEKEE (reference sequence). The CDR3 consists of 14 residues. Unmatched junction bases numbered 5, after V lost 4 bases and J lost 5 bases. The CDR3 bases are TGTGCCAGCAGCCAGGGACTAGACAACAATGAGCAGTTCTTC. It codes for CASSQGLDNNEQFF.

The CDR3 DNA is TGCGCCAGCAGCTTGGGGCAGGGTGAAGAGCAGTACTTC. Its protein is CASSLGQGEEQYF. The chain joins TRBV5-1 to TRBJ2-7; perhaps TRBD1 as D (5 bases). Germline V gives CDR1 SGHRS, CDR2 YFSETQ. Trimming stripped 0 bases from V and 7 bases from J, with 11 bases between. This CDR3 spans 13 amino acids. The entire variable domain, with the rest obtained from reference TRBV5-1 and TRBJ2-7, is as follows: KAGVTQTPRYLIKTRGQQVTLSCSPISGHRSVSWYQQTPGQGLQFLFEYFSETQRNKGNFPGRFSGRQFSNSRSEMNVSTLELGDSALYLCASSLGQGEEQYFGPGTRLTVT.

The chain couples TRBV7-2 to TRBJ2-1; 13 bases fit TRBD2. The CDR3 totals 15 residues. From germline, CDR1 is SGHTA and CDR2 FQGNSA. The ends lost 5 bases at V and 8 bases at J; junction bases unmatched: 6. CDR3 DNA: TGTGCCAGCAGCCCCGGACTAGCGGGAGTCGATGAGCAGTTCTTC. It encodes CASSPGLAGVDEQFF.

This chain joins TRBV18 and TRBJ1-2; D is unresolved. Trimming shortened V by 0 bases and J by 2 bases, and 4 bases separated the two germline ends. Germline V gene lookup returns CDR1 KGHSH and CDR2 LQKENI. CDR3 length equals 13 residues. CDR3 nucleotide sequence: TGTGCCAGCTCACCACCGGGCAACTATGGCTACACCTTC. Protein: CASSPPGNYGYTF.

This clone was observed a single time. The CDR3, as DNA: TGTGCCAGCAGCGTAAATAGGGCGGGGGGGCAAGAGACCCAGTACTTC. Its translation is CASSVNRAGGQETQYF. V gene TRBV9 combines with J gene TRBJ2-5, with 9 nucleotides matching TRBD2. CDR3 length: 16 amino acids. Germline assignment: CDR1 SGDLS and CDR2 YYNGEE. V shed 1 base and J 2 bases; nucleotides not matched to a gene: 6.

Only one count was recorded for this clone. The V and J genes are TRBV10-3 and TRBJ2-3; D call uncertain. Trimming pared 4 bases from V and 1 base from J, leaving 12 bases between. Germline-derived CDR1 and CDR2 are ENHRY and SYGVKD. This CDR3 contains 15 residues. The DNA for the CDR3 is TGTGCCATCAGTGCTTGGCTTTCTGGCACAGATACGCAGTATTTT. Translating it yields CAISAWLSGTDTQYF.

The genes are TRBV11-1 and TRBJ2-2; possibly TRBD2 for D (6 bases). The germline V gene has CDR1 SGHAT and CDR2 FQDESV (reference sequence). Trimming took 1 base from V and 5 from J, leaving 14 bases between them. The CDR3 contains 16 residues. CDR3 loop: CASSLGTPGGTGELFF. CDR3 coding DNA: TGTGCCAGCAGCTTAGGAACCCCAGGAGGGACCGGGGAGCTGTTTTTT.

This clone has a single count. V is TRBV4-1 and J is TRBJ1-4; D is ambiguous. The CDR3 has 15 residues. The V end was cut by 4 bases, the J end by 6 bases, with 15 bases between. CDR1 MGHRA and CDR2 YSYEKL come from the germline V gene. In DNA form, the CDR3 reads TGCGCCAGCAGCCTCCACTCACAAGGAGATGAAAAACTGTTTTTT. This encodes CASSLHSQGDEKLFF.

This clone turned up a few times. This rearrangement joins TRBV29-1 to TRBJ2-3; maybe TRBD2 (7 bases). The CDR3 sequence is 15 residues long. CDR1 and CDR2 (germline): SQVTM, ANQGSEA. Trimming pared 4 bases from V and 0 bases from J, leaving 14 bases between. CDR3 in amino acids: CSVGGRETSTDTQYF. The CDR3 DNA sequence: TGCAGCGTTGGGGGGCGGGAGACTAGCACAGATACGCAGTATTTT.

This chain's CDR3 is CSGYGDTEAFF. In DNA, the CDR3 is TGCAGTGGATACGGGGACACTGAAGCTTTCTTT. The rearrangement uses TRBV20-1 and TRBJ1-1; D not certain. This CDR3 region has 11 residues. V was shortened by 7 bases and J by 3 bases, with 9 bases between the two germline ends. In germline, CDR1 is DFQATT, CDR2 SNEGSKA (reference sequence).

The chain is built from TRBV18 and TRBJ2-6; perhaps TRBD1 as D (5 bases). CDR3 length equals 19 residues. Germline CDR1 is KGHSH and CDR2 is LQKENI. Trimming shortened V by 0 bases and J by 0 bases, and 15 bases separated the two germline ends. The CDR3 sequence is CASSPPLTDTYSGANVLTF. The CDR3 nucleotides are TGTGCCAGCTCACCACCGCTGACGGACACCTACTCTGGGGCCAACGTCCTGACTTTC.

V gene TRBV7-9 combines with J gene TRBJ1-5; D is possibly TRBD1 (5 bases). The CDR3 runs 17 residues. Deletions cut 4 bases from V and 5 bases from J, with 21 bases between. Germline V lookup: CDR1 SEHNR, CDR2 FQNEAQ (reference sequence). CDR3 sequence reads: CASSSGAGMVYHQPQHF. The CDR3, as DNA: TGTGCCAGCAGCTCGGGAGCAGGGATGGTTTATCATCAGCCCCAGCATTTT.

The chain employs TRBV7-9 and TRBJ2-7; D might be TRBD1 (6 bases). The CDR3 covers 13 residues. V lost 0 bases and J 12 bases, leaving 15 bases between the germline ends. Per germline, CDR1 SEHNR and CDR2 FQNEAQ (reference sequence). The CDR3 DNA reads as TGTGCCAGCAGCTTAGCACAGGGTGGGTTGGGGTACTTC. Residues: CASSLAQGGLGYF.

Note on this clone: This specimen includes other DNA sequences encoding the same CDR3. This chain joins TRBV30 and TRBJ2-7, with D perhaps TRBD2 (5 bases). V was cut by 3 bases and J by 2 bases, with 8 bases left in between. CDR3 length: 12 amino acids. Germline loops: CDR1 GTSNPN, CDR2 SVGIG (reference sequence). In nucleotides, the CDR3 is TGTGCCTGGAGCGGAGGCGCCTACGAGCAGTACTTC. Translation: CAWSGGAYEQYF.